This TCR beta chain appears in the sequencing data of a study of T-cell memory formation after mild COVID-19. Regarding the study as a whole: Pre-infection memory contained some responding clones, which suggested that cross-reactive memory had joined. Whereas later expanders leaned CD4+, clones contracting day 15 to 85 showed a balanced CD4/CD8 makeup.

Libraries for TCRalpha and TCRbeta carried sample barcodes and unique molecular identifiers via 5'RACE. Each CDR3 protein gets one entry after TCRdb re-called the 5' RACE reads with MiXCR. The sample consists of about 250,000 distinct CDR3 sequences, 15% to 17% of them appearing once. In this sample, this clonotype turned up a few times. The antigen remains unidentified. The receptor was isolated from an adult woman who had mild COVID-19 (a few samples of this study predate the infection). Cell type and time point are not known. Sequencing was done on a sample of PBMCs or a T cell subset sorted from them (not recorded which).

The CDR3: CAWMRGRGLEQYF. For the CDR3, the DNA is TGTGCCTGGATGAGGGGCCGCGGCTTGGAGCAGTACTTC. The gene calls are TRBV30 and TRBJ2-7; the D gene could be TRBD1 or TRBD2 (5 bases each). The germline V gene encodes CDR1 GTSNPN and CDR2 SVGIG (reference sequence). CDR3 size: 13 residues. V was clipped by 4 bases and J by 7 bases, with 17 bases between them.